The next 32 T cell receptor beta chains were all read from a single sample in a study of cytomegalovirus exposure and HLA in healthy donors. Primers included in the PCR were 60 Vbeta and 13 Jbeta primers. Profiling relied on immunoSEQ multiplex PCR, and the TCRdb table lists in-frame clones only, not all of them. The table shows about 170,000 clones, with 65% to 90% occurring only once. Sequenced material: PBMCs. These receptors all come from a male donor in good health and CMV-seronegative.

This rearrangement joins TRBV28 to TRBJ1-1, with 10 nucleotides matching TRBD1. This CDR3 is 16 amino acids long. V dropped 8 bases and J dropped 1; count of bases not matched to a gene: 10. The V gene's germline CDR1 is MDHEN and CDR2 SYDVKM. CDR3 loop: CASFRQGAIRNTEAFF. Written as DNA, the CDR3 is TGTGCCAGCTTCAGACAGGGGGCGATTCGGAACACTGAAGCTTTCTTT.

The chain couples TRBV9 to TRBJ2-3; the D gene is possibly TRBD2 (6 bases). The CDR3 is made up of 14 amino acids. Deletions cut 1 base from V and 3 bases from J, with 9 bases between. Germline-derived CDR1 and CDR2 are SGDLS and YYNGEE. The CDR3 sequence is CASSVLAGTDTQYF. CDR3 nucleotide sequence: TGTGCCAGCAGCGTACTTGCGGGGACAGATACGCAGTATTTT.

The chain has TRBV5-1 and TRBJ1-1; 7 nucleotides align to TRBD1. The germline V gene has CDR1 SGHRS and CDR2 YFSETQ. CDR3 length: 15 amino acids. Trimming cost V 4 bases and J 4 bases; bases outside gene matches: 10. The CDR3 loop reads CASSPHRGSSTEAFF. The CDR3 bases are TGCGCCAGCAGCCCCCACAGGGGAAGTAGCACTGAAGCTTTCTTT.

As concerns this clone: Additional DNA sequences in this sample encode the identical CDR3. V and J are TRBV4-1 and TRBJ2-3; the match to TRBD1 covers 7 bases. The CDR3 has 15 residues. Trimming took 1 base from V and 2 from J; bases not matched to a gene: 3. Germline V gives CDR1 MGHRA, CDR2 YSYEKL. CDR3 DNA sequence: TGCGCCAGCAGCCAAGGGGACAGCGCCACAGATACGCAGTATTTT. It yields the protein CASSQGDSATDTQYF.

The CDR3, as DNA: TGTGCCGTCTTAACAGGGTCAAGCACCGGGGAGCTGTTTTTT. Protein sequence: CAVLTGSSTGELFF. V is TRBV10-3 and J is TRBJ2-2; TRBD1 might be the D (6 bases). The CDR3 covers 14 residues. V lost 11 bases and J 4 bases, leaving 17 bases between the germline ends. Germline CDR1 is ENHRY and CDR2 is SYGVKD.

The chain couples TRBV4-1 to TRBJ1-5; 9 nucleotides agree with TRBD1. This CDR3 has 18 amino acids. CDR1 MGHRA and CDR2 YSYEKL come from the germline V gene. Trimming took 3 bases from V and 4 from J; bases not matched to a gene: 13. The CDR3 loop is CASSHQDRGYLGNQPQHF. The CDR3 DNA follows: TGCGCCAGCAGCCACCAGGACAGGGGCTACCTCGGGAATCAGCCCCAGCATTTT.

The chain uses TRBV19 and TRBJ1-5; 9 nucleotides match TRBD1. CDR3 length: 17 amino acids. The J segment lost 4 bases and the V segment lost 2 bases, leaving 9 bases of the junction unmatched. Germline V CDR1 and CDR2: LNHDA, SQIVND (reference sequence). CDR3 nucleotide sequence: TGTGCCAGTAGTATATGGGGAGGGACAGGGCGAAATCAGCCCCAGCATTTT. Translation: CASSIWGGTGRNQPQHF.

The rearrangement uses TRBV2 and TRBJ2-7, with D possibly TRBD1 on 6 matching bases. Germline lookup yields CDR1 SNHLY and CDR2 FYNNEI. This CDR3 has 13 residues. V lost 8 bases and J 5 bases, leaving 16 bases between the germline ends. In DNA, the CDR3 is TGTGCCAGCTCGCCACAGGGCGGTGACGAGCAGTACTTC. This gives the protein CASSPQGGDEQYF.

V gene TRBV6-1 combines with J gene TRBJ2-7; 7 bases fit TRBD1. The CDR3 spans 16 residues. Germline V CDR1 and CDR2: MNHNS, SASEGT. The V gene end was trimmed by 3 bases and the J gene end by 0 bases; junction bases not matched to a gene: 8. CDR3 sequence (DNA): TGTGCCAGCAGTGAGGGAGTCTGGGACAGCTCCTACGAGCAGTACTTC. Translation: CASSEGVWDSSYEQYF.

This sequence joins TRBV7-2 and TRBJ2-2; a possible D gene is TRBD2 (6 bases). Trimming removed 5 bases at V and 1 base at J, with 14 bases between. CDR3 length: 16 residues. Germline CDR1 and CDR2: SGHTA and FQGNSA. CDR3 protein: CASSPQVRGNTGELFF. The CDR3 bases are TGTGCCAGCAGCCCTCAGGTGCGGGGGAACACCGGGGAGCTGTTTTTT.

CDR3 amino acids: CASSQERGGTYEQYF. In DNA, the CDR3 is TGTGCCAGCAGCCAAGAGAGAGGCGGAACCTACGAGCAGTACTTC. The J gene is TRBJ2-7, the V gene TRBV4-2; D not certain. Looked up from germline, CDR1 is LGHNA and CDR2 is YNFKEQ. V was trimmed by 0 bases and J by 2 bases, leaving 11 bases between them. This CDR3 is 15 amino acids long.

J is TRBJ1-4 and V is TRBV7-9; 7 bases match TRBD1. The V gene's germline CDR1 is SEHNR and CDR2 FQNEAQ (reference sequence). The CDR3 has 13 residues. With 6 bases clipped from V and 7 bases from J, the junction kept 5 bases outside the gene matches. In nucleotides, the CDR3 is TGTGCCAGCAGTCCGACAGGGCGTGAAAAACTGTTTTTT. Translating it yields CASSPTGREKLFF.

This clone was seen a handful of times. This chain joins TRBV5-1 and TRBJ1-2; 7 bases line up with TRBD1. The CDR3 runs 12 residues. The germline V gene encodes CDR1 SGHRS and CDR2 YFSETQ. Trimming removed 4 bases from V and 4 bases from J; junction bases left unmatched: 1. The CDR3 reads CASSRDSYGYTF. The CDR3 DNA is TGCGCCAGCAGCCGGGACAGCTATGGCTACACCTTC.

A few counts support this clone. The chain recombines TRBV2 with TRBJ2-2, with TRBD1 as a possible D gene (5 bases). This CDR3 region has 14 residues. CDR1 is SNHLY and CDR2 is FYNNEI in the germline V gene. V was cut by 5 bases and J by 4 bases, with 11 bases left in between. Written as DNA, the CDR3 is TGTGCCAGCAGTCCAGGGTGGTCCACCGGGGAGCTGTTTTTT. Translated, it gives CASSPGWSTGELFF.

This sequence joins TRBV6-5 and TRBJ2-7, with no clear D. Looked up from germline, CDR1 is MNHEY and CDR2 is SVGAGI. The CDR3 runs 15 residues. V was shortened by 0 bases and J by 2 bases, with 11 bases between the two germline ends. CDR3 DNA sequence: TGTGCCAGCAGTTACTCGAGAGACGGAGCCTACGAGCAGTACTTC. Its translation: CASSYSRDGAYEQYF.

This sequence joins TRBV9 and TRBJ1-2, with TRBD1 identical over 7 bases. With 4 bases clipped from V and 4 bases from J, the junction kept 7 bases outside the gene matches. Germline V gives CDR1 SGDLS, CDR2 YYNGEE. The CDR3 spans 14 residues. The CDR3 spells CASSRGQLTYGYTF. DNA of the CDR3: TGTGCCAGCAGCAGGGGACAGCTGACCTATGGCTACACCTTC.

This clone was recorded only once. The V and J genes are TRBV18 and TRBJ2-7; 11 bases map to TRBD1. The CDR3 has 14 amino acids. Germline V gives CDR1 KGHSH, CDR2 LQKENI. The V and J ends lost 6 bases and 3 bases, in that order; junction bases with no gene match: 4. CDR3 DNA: TGTGCCAGCTCCGGGGGGACAGGGGGCTACGAGCAGTACTTC. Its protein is CASSGGTGGYEQYF.

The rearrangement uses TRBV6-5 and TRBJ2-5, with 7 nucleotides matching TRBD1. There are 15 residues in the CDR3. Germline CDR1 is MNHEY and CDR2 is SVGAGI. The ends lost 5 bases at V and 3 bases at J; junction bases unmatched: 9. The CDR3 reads CASSHSADRKETQYF. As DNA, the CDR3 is TGTGCCAGCAGTCATTCCGCGGACAGGAAAGAGACCCAGTACTTC.

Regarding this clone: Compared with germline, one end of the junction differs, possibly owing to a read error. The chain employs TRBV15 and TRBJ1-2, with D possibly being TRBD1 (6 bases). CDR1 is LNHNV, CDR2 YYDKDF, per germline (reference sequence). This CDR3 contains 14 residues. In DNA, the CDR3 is TGTGCCACCAGCACGCGAACAACAGGGTCTGGCGACACCTTC. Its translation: CATSTRTTGSGDTF.

DNA of the CDR3: TGTGCCATCACCGGGGAGGGACAGGGGGCTGGGAACACTGAAGCTTTCTTT. This translates into CAITGEGQGAGNTEAFF. J is TRBJ1-1 and V is TRBV10-3; 12 nucleotides agree with TRBD1. In germline, CDR1 is ENHRY, CDR2 SYGVKD. This CDR3 is 17 amino acids long. V lost 7 bases to trimming and J lost 1 base; unmatched junction nucleotides: 10.

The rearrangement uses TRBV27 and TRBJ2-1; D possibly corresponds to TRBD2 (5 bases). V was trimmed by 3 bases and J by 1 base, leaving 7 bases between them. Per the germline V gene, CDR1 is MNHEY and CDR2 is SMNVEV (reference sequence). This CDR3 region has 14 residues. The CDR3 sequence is CASSFPGSYNEQFF. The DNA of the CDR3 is TGTGCCAGCAGTTTTCCGGGATCCTACAATGAGCAGTTCTTC.

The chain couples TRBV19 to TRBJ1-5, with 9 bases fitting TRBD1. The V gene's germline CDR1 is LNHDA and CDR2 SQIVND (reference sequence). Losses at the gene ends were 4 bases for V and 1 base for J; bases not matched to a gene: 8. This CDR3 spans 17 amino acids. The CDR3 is CASSKNYRGLSNQPQHF. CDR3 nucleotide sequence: TGTGCCAGTAGTAAAAACTACAGGGGGCTGAGCAATCAGCCCCAGCATTTT.

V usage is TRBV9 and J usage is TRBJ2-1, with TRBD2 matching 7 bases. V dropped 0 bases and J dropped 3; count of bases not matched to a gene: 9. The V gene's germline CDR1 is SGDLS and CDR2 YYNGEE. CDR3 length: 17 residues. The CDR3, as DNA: TGTGCCAGCAGCGTAGGCCATAGCGGGCAATACTACAATGAGCAGTTCTTC. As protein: CASSVGHSGQYYNEQFF.

The CDR3 region is CASSYQYEQYF. In nucleotides, the CDR3 is TGTGCCAGCAGTTACCAATACGAGCAGTACTTC. V gene TRBV6-5 combines with J gene TRBJ2-7, with D unresolved. The V end was cut by 2 bases, the J end by 4 bases, with 3 bases between. From germline, CDR1 is MNHEY and CDR2 SVGAGI. The CDR3 length is 11 residues.

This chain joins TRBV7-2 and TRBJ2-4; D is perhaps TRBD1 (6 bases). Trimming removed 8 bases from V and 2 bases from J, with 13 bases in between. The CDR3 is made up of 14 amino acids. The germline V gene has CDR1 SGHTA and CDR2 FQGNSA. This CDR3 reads CASGSGHTKNIQYF. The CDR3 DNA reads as TGTGCCAGCGGTTCGGGACATACCAAAAACATTCAGTACTTC.

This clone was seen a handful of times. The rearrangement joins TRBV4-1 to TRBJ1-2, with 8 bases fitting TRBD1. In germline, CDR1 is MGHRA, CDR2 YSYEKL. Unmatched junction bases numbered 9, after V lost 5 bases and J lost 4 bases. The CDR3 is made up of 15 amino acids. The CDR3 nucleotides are TGCGCCAGCAGCTTGAGGACAGGGTTCTCCTATGGCTACACCTTC. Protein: CASSLRTGFSYGYTF.

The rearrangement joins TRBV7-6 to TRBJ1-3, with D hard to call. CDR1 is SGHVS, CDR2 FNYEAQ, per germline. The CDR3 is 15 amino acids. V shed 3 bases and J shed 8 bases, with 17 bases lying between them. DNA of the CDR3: TGTGCCAGCAGCTTCGGAGGGCTCCCTGGGGACACCATATATTTT. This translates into CASSFGGLPGDTIYF.

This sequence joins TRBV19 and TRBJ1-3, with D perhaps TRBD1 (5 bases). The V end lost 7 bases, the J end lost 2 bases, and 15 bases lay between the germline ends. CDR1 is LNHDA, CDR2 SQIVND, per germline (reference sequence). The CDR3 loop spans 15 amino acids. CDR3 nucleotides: TGTGCCAGTACCTGGGGGAGGGACGCTGGAAACACCATATATTTT. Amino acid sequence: CASTWGRDAGNTIYF.

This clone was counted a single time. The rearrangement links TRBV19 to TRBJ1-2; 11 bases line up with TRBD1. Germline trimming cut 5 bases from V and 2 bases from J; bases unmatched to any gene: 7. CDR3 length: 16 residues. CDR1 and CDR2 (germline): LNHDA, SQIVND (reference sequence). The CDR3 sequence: CASSLRTGGENYGYTF. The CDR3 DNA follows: TGTGCCAGTAGTCTCAGGACAGGGGGCGAGAACTATGGCTACACCTTC.

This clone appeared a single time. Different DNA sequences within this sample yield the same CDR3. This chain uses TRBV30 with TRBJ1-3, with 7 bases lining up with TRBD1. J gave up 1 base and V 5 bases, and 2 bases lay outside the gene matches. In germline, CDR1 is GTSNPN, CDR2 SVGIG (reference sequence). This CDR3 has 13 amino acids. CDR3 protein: CAWSTGSGNTIYF. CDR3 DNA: TGTGCCTGGTCGACAGGGTCTGGAAACACCATATATTTT.

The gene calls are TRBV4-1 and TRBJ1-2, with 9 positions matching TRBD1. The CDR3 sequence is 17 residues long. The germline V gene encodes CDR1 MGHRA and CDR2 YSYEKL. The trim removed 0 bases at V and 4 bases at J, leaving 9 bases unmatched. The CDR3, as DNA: TGCGCCAGCAGCCAAGACTCTACCGGGACAGGGTCCTATGGCTACACCTTC. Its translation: CASSQDSTGTGSYGYTF.

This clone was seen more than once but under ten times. The CDR3 is CASSQTGARDLFF. In DNA, the CDR3 is TGTGCCAGCAGTCAGACAGGTGCGAGGGACCTGTTTTTT. The chain carries TRBV6-6 and TRBJ1-4; D is perhaps TRBD1 (6 bases). The CDR3 runs 13 residues. CDR1 and CDR2 (germline): MNHNY, SVGAGI (reference sequence). Trimming took 5 bases from V and 14 from J, leaving 18 bases between them.